This passage covers 6 T cell receptor beta chains from one sample sequenced in a study of response to subunit inactivated influenza vaccine. Using its own MiXCR run on the RT-PCR reads, TCRdb lists one record per CDR3 protein. Of hundreds of thousands of distinct CDR3 sequences listed, about 8% are singletons. Sequencing used PBMCs from blood, obtained 23 to 25 months after vaccination. Source of these receptors: a man between 45 and 75 years old who received an inactivated influenza vaccine.

This clonotype was counted ten times or more. The rearrangement links TRBV9 to TRBJ2-3; 7 nucleotides match TRBD1. V dropped 0 bases and J dropped 7; count of bases not matched to a gene: 2. Germline loops: CDR1 SGDLS, CDR2 YYNGEE. The CDR3 totals 13 residues. CDR3 sequence: CASSVEQGNTQYF. CDR3 coding DNA: TGTGCCAGCAGCGTAGAACAGGGGAATACGCAGTATTTT. Based on the CDR3 plus reference TRBV9 and TRBJ2-3, the full variable domain is DSGVTQTPKHLITATGQRVTLRCSPRSGDLSVYWYQQSLDQGLQFLIQYYNGEERAKGNILERFSAQQFPDLHSELNLSSLELGDSALYFCASSVEQGNTQYFGPGTRLTVL.

This clonotype was found a few times. The chain links TRBV4-1 to TRBJ2-5; TRBD2 matches at 11 bases. Germline trimming cut 0 bases from V and 9 bases from J; bases unmatched to any gene: 6. CDR3 size: 15 residues. CDR1 and CDR2 (germline): MGHRA, YSYEKL. The CDR3 nucleotides read TGCGCCAGCAGCCAAGATACTAGCGGGGGCCTGGCCCAGTACTTC. This gives the protein CASSQDTSGGLAQYF.

In the case of this clonotype: Possible read error: a much larger clone is one base away. The chain carries TRBV7-9 and TRBJ2-2; the match to TRBD1 covers 9 bases. Germline assignment: CDR1 SEHNR and CDR2 FQNEAQ (reference sequence). Trimming cost V 5 bases and J 4 bases; bases outside gene matches: 8. This CDR3 comprises 16 residues. Here the CDR3 reads CASSPGTGMGTGELFF. The CDR3 DNA sequence: TGTGCCAGCAGCCCCGGGACAGGGATGGGCACCGGGGAGCTGTTTTTT.

This clonotype was picked up a small number of times. CDR3 bases: TGCAGTGCTAGAGATCATGCCGGGGCTAGCGGGAGGGAAAGCACAGATACGCAGTATTTT. This codes for CSARDHAGASGRESTDTQYF. The chain uses TRBV20-1 and TRBJ2-3; 12 bases agree with TRBD2. The V segment lost 0 bases and the J segment 0 bases; nucleotides outside the gene matches: 13. There are 20 residues in the CDR3. Germline CDR1 reads DFQATT; CDR2 reads SNEGSKA (reference sequence).

In this sample, this clonotype turned up many times. The J gene is TRBJ1-3, the V gene TRBV7-9, with TRBD1 as a possible D gene (6 bases). The CDR3 length is 14 residues. The ends were cut back, 1 base at V and 3 bases at J, with 7 bases in the middle. Germline CDR1 and CDR2: SEHNR and FQNEAQ (reference sequence). The CDR3 is CASSLGTVGNTIYF. DNA for the CDR3: TGTGCCAGCAGCTTAGGGACAGTTGGAAACACCATATATTTT.

This clonotype was seen repeatedly, ten times or more. This sequence joins TRBV11-2 and TRBJ2-3; D unresolved. The CDR3 runs to 14 residues. Trimming removed 5 bases from V and 5 bases from J, with 14 bases in between. From germline, CDR1 is SGHAT and CDR2 FQNNGV. The CDR3 sequence: CASSRAPSQDTQYF. CDR3 nucleotide sequence: TGTGCCAGCAGCCGCGCCCCGAGTCAAGATACGCAGTATTTT.